A selection of T cell receptor beta chains follows, all from one sample in a study of CD8 T cells in ankylosing spondylitis. TCRdb ran MiXCR on the 5' RACE reads and lists one entry per CDR3 protein. The data contain around 9,100 distinct CDR3 sequences, 6% of them singletons. Sequencing was performed on blood, either unsorted or a sorted T cell fraction (not recorded which). Source of these receptors: a female donor with ankylosing spondylitis or in good health (not recorded which). Both conserved end residues are part of each CDR3.

TRBJ1-2 TRBV9 CASSPVPGVGYGYTF
TRBJ2-7 TRBV9 CASSVVGTGVEQYF
TRBJ2-7 TRBV9 CASSVEWGPSYEQYF
TRBJ2-3 TRBV9 CASSPGQSRTDTQYF
TRBJ2-3 TRBV9 CASSGLADTQYF
TRBJ1-4 TRBV9 CASSVQGSNEKLFF
TRBJ2-1 TRBV9 CASSPETGPLYNEQFF
TRBJ2-5 TRBV9 CASSTSGTLFQTQYF
TRBJ2-3 TRBV9 CASSVAQARGGKDTQYF
TRBJ2-7 TRBV9 CASSVQDSPYEQYF